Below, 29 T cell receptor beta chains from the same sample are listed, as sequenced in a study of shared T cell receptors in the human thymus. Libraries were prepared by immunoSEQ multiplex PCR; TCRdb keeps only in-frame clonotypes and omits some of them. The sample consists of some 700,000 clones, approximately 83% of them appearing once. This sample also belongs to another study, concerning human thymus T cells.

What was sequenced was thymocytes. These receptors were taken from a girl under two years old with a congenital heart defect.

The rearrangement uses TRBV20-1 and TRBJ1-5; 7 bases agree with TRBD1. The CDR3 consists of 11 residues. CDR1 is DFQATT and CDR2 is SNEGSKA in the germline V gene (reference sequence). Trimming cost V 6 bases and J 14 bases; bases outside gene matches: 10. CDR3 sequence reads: CSALNRGSKHF. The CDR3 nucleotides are TGCAGTGCGCTGAACAGGGGTTCGAAGCATTTT.

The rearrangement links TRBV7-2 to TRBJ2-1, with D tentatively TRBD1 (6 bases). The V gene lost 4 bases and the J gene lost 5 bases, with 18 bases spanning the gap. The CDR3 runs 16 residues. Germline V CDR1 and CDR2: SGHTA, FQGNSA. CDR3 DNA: TGTGCCAGCAGCTGCGAGGGTGACAGGCGGCACAATGAGCAGTTCTTC. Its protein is CASSCEGDRRHNEQFF.

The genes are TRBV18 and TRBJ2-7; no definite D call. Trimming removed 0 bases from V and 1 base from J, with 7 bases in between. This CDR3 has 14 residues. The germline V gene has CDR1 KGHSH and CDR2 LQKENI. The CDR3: CASSPPWRSYEQYF. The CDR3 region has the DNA TGTGCCAGCTCACCACCGTGGCGGTCCTACGAGCAGTACTTC.

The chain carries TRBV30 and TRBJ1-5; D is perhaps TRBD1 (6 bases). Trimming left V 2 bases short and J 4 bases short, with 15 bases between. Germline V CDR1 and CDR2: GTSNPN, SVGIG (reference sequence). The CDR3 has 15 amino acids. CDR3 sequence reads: CAWSRTEEGNQPQHF. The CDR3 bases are TGTGCCTGGAGTAGGACAGAAGAGGGAAATCAGCCCCAGCATTTT.

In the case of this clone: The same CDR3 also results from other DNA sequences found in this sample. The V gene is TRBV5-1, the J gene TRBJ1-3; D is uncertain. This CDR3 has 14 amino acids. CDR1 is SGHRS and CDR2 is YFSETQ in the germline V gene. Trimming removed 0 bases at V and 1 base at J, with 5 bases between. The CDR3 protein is CASSLDNSGNTIYF. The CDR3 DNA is TGCGCCAGCAGCTTGGACAATTCTGGAAACACCATATATTTT.

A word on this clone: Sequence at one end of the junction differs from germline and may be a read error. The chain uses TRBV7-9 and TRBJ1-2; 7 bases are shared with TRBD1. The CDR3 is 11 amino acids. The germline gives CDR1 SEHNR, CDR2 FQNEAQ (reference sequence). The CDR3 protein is CASSSSWQGAF. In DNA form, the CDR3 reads TGTGCCAGCAGCTCGTCGTGGCAGGGGGCCTTC. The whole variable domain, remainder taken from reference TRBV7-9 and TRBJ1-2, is DTGVSQNPRHKITKRGQNVTFRCDPISEHNRLYWYRQTLGQGPEFLTYFQNEAQLEKSRLLSDRFSAERPKGSFSTLEIQRTEQGDSAMYLCASSSSWQGAFGSGTRLTVV.

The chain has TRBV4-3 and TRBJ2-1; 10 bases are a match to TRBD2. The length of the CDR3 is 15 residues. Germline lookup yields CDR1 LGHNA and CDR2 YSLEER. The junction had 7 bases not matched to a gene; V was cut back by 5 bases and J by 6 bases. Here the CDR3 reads CASSTGSGGGNEQFF. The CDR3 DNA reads TGCGCCAGCAGCACGGGGAGCGGGGGGGGCAATGAGCAGTTCTTC.

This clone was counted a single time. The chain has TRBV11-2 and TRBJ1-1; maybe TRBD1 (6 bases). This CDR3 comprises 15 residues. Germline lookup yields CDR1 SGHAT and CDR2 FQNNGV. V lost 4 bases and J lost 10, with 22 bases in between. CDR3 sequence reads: CASSSVTRDTRRAFF. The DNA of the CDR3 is TGTGCCAGCAGCTCCGTAACCCGGGACACCCGGCGAGCTTTCTTT.

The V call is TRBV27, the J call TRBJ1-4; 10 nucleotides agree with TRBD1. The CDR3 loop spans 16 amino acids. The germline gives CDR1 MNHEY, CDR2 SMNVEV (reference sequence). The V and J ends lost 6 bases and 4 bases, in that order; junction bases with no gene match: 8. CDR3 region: CASRQTGGEGNEKLFF. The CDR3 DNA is TGTGCCAGCAGGCAGACAGGGGGCGAGGGTAATGAAAAACTGTTTTTT. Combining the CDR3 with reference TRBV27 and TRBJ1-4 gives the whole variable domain EAQVTQNPRYLITVTGKKLTVTCSQNMNHEYMSWYRQDPGLGLRQIYYSMNVEVTDKGDVPEGYKVSRKEKRNFPLILESPSPNQTSLYFCASRQTGGEGNEKLFFGSGTQLSVL.

CDR3 sequence reads: CASSEVVRLGDYYEQYF. CDR3 bases: TGTGCCAGCAGTGAAGTTGTCAGGCTCGGGGACTACTACGAGCAGTACTTC. The V and J genes are TRBV6-1 and TRBJ2-5; 7 nucleotides match TRBD2. The DNA matches TRBJ2-7 better at its end, which makes the J call doubtful. The CDR3 length is 17 residues. Germline V gene data show CDR1 as MNHNS and CDR2 as SASEGT.

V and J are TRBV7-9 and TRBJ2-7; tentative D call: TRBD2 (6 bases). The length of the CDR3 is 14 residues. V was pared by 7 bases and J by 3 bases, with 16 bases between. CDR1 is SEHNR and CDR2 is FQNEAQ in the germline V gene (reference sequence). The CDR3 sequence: CASTPRRAFYEQYF. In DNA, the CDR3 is TGTGCCAGCACCCCAAGGAGGGCTTTCTACGAGCAGTACTTC.

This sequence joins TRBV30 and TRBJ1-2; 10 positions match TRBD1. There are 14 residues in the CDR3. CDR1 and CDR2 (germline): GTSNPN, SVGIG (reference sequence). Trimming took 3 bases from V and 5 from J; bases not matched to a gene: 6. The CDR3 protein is CAWREGQGVYGYTF. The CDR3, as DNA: TGTGCCTGGAGGGAAGGACAGGGGGTATATGGCTACACCTTC.

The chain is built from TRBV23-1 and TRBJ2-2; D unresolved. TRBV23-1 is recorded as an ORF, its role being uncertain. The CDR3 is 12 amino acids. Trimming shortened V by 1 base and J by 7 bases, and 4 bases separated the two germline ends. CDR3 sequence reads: CASSQFVGELFF. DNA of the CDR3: TGCGCCAGCAGTCAATTCGTCGGGGAGCTGTTTTTT.

The CDR3 nucleotides read TGCGCCAGCAGCTTGCTTGGGGACTTGCTACTAGGGGACACTGAAGCTTTCTTT. Its translation: CASSLLGDLLLGDTEAFF. This chain uses TRBV5-1 with TRBJ1-1; perhaps TRBD1 as D (5 bases). Germline loops: CDR1 SGHRS, CDR2 YFSETQ. This CDR3 is 18 amino acids long. V dropped 1 base and J dropped 3 bases, with 22 bases sitting between them.

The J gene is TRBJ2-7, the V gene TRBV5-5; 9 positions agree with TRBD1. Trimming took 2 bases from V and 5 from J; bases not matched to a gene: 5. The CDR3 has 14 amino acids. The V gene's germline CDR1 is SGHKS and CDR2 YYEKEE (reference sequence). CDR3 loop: CASSLGTGNHEQYF. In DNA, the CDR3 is TGTGCCAGCAGCTTAGGGACAGGGAACCACGAGCAGTACTTC.

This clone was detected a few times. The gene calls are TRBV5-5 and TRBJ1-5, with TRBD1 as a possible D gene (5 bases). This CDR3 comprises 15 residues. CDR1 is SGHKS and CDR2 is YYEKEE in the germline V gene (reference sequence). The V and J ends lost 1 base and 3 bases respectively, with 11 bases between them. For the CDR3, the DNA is TGTGCCAGCAGCTTGCGGGAGGACAACAATCAGCCCCAGCATTTT. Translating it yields CASSLREDNNQPQHF. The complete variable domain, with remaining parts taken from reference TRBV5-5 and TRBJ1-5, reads DAGVTQSPTHLIKTRGQQVTLRCSPISGHKSVSWYQQVLGQGPQFIFQYYEKEERGRGNFPDRFSARQFPNYSSELNVNALLLGDSALYLCASSLREDNNQPQHFGDGTRLSIL.

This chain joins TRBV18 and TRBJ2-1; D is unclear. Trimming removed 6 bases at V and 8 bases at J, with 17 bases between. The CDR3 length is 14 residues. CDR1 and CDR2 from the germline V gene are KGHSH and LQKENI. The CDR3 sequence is CASSLLEVAHEQFF. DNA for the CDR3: TGTGCCAGCTCCCTCCTCGAAGTGGCCCATGAGCAGTTCTTC. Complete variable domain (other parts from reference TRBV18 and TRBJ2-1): NAGVMQNPRHLVRRRGQEARLRCSPMKGHSHVYWYRQLPEEGLKFMVYLQKENIIDESGMPKERFSAEFPKEGPSILRIQQVVRGDSAAYFCASSLLEVAHEQFFGPGTRLTVL.

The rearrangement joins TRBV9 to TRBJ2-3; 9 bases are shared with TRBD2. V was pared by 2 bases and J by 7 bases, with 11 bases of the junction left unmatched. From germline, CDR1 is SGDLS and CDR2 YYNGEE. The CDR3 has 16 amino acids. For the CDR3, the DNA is TGTGCCAGCAGCGTTTCCGCTAGCGGGGTATATCATACGCAGTATTTT. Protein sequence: CASSVSASGVYHTQYF.

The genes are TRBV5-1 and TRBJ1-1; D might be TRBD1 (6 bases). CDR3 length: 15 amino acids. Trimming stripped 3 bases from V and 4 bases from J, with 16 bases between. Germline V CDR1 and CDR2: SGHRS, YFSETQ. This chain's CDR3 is CASSSRGGRGTEAFF. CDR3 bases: TGCGCCAGCAGCTCCCGGGGGGGGCGGGGCACTGAAGCTTTCTTT.

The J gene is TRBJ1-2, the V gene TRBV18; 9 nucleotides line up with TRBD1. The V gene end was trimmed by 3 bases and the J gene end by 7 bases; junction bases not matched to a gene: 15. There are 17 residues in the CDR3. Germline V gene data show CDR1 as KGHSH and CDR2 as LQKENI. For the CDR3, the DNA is TGTGCCAGCTCACCCCTTATTTCTCAACAGGGGGCAGGTGGCTACACCTTC. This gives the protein CASSPLISQQGAGGYTF.

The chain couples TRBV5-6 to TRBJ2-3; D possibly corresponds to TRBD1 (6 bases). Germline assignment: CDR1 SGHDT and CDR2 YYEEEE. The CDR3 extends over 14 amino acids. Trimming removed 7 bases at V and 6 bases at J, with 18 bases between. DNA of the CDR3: TGTGCCAGCGCAACTAGGCCAGGGGTGGATACGCAGTATTTT. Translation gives CASATRPGVDTQYF.

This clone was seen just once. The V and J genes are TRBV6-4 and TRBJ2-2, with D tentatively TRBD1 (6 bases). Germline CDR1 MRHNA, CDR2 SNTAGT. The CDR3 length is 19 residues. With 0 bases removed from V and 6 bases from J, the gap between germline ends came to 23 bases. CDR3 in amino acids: CASSDSTDGAPTGSGELFF. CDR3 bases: TGTGCCAGCAGTGACTCGACCGACGGTGCACCGACAGGCTCCGGGGAGCTGTTTTTT.

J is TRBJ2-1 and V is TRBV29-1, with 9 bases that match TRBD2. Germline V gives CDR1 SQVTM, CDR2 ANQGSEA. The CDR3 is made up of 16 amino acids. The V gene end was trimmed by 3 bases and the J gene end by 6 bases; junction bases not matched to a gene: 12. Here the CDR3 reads CSVDTLASGAFNEQFF. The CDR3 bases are TGCAGCGTTGATACGCTCGCTAGCGGGGCCTTCAATGAGCAGTTCTTC.

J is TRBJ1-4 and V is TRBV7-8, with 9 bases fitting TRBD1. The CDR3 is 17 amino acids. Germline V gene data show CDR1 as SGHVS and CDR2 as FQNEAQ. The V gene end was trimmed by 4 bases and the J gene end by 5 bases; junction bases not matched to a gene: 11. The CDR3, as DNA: TGTGCCAGCAGCTACAGGACAGGGGAGTTGTGGAATGAAAAACTGTTTTTT. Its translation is CASSYRTGELWNEKLFF.

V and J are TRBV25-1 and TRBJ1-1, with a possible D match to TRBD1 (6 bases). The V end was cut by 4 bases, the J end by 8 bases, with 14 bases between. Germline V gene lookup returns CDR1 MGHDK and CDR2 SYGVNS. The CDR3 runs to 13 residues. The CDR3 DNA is TGTGCCAGCAGTGGCTCCCAGGGGCCGGAAGCTTTCTTT. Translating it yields CASSGSQGPEAFF.

The CDR3 here is CASSLEQPGELFF. CDR3 bases: TGTGCCAGCAGCTTAGAACAGCCCGGGGAGCTGTTTTTT. The chain combines TRBV7-9 with TRBJ2-2; D remains ambiguous. Germline CDR1 reads SEHNR; CDR2 reads FQNEAQ (reference sequence). The CDR3 has 13 amino acids. V was shortened by 1 base and J by 6 bases, with 6 bases between the two germline ends.

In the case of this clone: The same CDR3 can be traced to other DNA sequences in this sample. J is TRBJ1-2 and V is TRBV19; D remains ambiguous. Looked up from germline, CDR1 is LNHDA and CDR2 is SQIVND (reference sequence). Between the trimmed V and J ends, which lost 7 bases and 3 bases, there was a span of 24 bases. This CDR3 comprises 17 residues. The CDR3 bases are TGTGCCAGTACCCCAGCGGAGCGGGGTTACCCCGACTATGGCTACACCTTC. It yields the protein CASTPAERGYPDYGYTF.

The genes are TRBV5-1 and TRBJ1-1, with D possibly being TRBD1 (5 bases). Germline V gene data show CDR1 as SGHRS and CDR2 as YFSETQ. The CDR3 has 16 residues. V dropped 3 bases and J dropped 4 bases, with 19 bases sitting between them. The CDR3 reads CASSSPSRTGGTEAFF. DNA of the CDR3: TGCGCCAGCAGCTCGCCTTCCCGGACGGGGGGCACTGAAGCTTTCTTT.

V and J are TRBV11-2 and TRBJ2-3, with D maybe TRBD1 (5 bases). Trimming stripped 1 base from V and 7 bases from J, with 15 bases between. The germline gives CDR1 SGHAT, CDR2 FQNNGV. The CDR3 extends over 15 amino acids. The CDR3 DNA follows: TGTGCCAGCAGCTTAGTAAAAAAGGACATTTATACGCAGTATTTT. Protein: CASSLVKKDIYTQYF.